These 30 T cell receptor beta chains came from one sample sequenced in a study of Graves' ophthalmopathy and Graves' hyperthyroidism (dated 2018 in TCRdb). The reads were generated on an Illumina HiSeq 2000. TCR beta CDR3 regions were amplified from RNA transcripts for repertoire sequencing. The first round of RT-PCR was done with HTBI primers and the Qiagen OneStep RT-PCR kit, and was followed by a second round of multiplex PCR, then size selection and purification. The public reads were reanalyzed by TCRdb: fastp trimming at Q25, MiXCR alignment, in-frame beta chains only. Duplicate CDR3 protein sequences are folded into a single record with the most common DNA and genes. The sample table records about 740,000 distinct CDR3 sequences; around 40% of these occur just once. Of the sample, approximately 43% falls within the top ten clones. The material sequenced was peripheral blood. The source is an adult man with Graves' ophthalmopathy.

Ten or more counts support this clonotype. J is TRBJ1-3 and V is TRBV9; the D gene is possibly TRBD1 (6 bases). Trimming shortened V by 3 bases and J by 4 bases, and 14 bases separated the two germline ends. The CDR3 loop spans 15 amino acids. Germline V gene lookup returns CDR1 SGDLS and CDR2 YYNGEE. The chain's CDR3 is CASSAIQGTGNTIYF. In DNA form, the CDR3 reads TGTGCCAGCAGCGCTATACAGGGTACCGGAAACACCATATATTTT.

This clonotype was seen more than once but under ten times. The chain has TRBV2 and TRBJ1-2; TRBD1 aligns across 7 bases. Germline loops: CDR1 SNHLY, CDR2 FYNNEI. CDR3 size: 15 residues. Trimming removed 5 bases from V and 3 bases from J; junction bases left unmatched: 9. The CDR3 loop reads CASSLSEGAYYGYTF. The CDR3 DNA follows: TGTGCCAGCAGTTTATCCGAGGGGGCGTACTATGGCTACACCTTC.

This clonotype was observed many times. This chain joins TRBV25-1 and TRBJ2-7; possible D gene TRBD1, 6 bases. CDR1 and CDR2 (germline): MGHDK, SYGVNS. V was trimmed by 5 bases and J by 6 bases, leaving 14 bases between them. CDR3 length equals 13 residues. The chain's CDR3 is CASSKTRTAEQYF. The CDR3 DNA is TGTGCCAGCAGTAAAACTAGGACAGCCGAGCAGTACTTC.

This clonotype was seen a handful of times. V is TRBV29-1 and J is TRBJ2-2, with 10 bases identical to TRBD1. This CDR3 has 15 residues. The germline V gene encodes CDR1 SQVTM and CDR2 ANQGSEA. V lost 5 bases to trimming and J lost 5 bases; unmatched junction nucleotides: 8. In nucleotides, the CDR3 is TGCAGCGTTCATCGGGGGGGACAGGGGACCGGGGAGCTGTTTTTT. Encoded protein: CSVHRGGQGTGELFF.

This clonotype was seen a few times. The gene calls are TRBV10-3 and TRBJ2-6; D is unclear. CDR1 and CDR2 (germline): ENHRY, SYGVKD. The CDR3 totals 15 residues. The germline V and J ends were trimmed by 11 bases and 4 bases, with 18 bases remaining between them. The chain's CDR3 is CAAGPQATGANVLTF. CDR3 sequence (DNA): TGTGCCGCCGGGCCTCAGGCGACGGGGGCCAACGTCCTGACTTTC.

A few counts support this clonotype. CDR3 DNA sequence: TGCAGTGCTAGGGGATCCTCCGGGGCTTGGTACGAGCAGTACTTC. Translating gives CSARGSSGAWYEQYF. V usage is TRBV20-1 and J usage is TRBJ2-7, with D perhaps TRBD1 or TRBD2 (5 bases each). CDR1 DFQATT and CDR2 SNEGSKA come from the germline V gene (reference sequence). V dropped 3 bases and J dropped 4 bases, with 19 bases sitting between them. The CDR3 consists of 15 residues.

This clonotype has ten or more counts. This chain links TRBV11-2 with TRBJ1-2, with D maybe TRBD1 (5 bases). This CDR3 contains 14 residues. Germline lookup yields CDR1 SGHAT and CDR2 FQNNGV. The germline V and J ends were trimmed by 5 bases and 4 bases, with 14 bases remaining between them. The DNA for the CDR3 is TGTGCCAGCAGCCCAGCGGCAGGGCTCTATGGCTACACCTTC. Residues: CASSPAAGLYGYTF.

In this sample, this clonotype turned up many times. The chain carries TRBV11-2 and TRBJ1-2; no definite D call. Per germline, CDR1 SGHAT and CDR2 FQNNGV. The V and J ends lost 1 base and 9 bases respectively, with 12 bases between them. The CDR3 consists of 13 residues. CDR3 bases: TGTGCCAGCAGCTTAGTCTACAGTCGTAGCTACACCTTC. This encodes CASSLVYSRSYTF.

This chain joins TRBV20-1 and TRBJ1-5; possibly TRBD1 for D (6 bases). V was trimmed by 5 bases and J by 2 bases, leaving 16 bases between them. Germline V gene sequence: CDR1 DFQATT, CDR2 SNEGSKA (reference sequence). CDR3 length: 15 amino acids. CDR3 loop: CSAVSGRGGNQPQHF. CDR3 in DNA: TGCAGTGCTGTTTCGGGCAGGGGAGGCAATCAGCCCCAGCATTTT.

Comment on this clonotype: A read error may explain this, as a much larger clone is one base away. This rearrangement joins TRBV5-6 to TRBJ2-5; TRBD1 might be the D (6 bases). The V end lost 3 bases, the J end lost 2 bases, and 8 bases lay between the germline ends. This CDR3 comprises 13 residues. Germline-derived CDR1 and CDR2 are SGHDT and YYEEEE. The CDR3 here is CASSYREQETQYF. As DNA, the CDR3 is TGTGCCAGCAGCTACAGGGAACAAGAGACCCAGTACTTC.

Comments on this clonotype: An end of the junction does not agree with germline; a read error may underlie this. J is TRBJ2-5 and V is TRBV5-1; no clear D. The germline gives CDR1 SGHRS, CDR2 YFSETQ. This CDR3 comprises 11 residues. The CDR3: CGSSLAETKYF. DNA of the CDR3: TGCGGCAGCAGTTTGGCGGAGACCAAGTACTTC.

As to this clonotype: With a much larger clone just one base away, this may be a read error. This chain uses TRBV11-2 with TRBJ1-5, with D perhaps TRBD1 (5 bases). In germline, CDR1 is SGHAT, CDR2 FQNNGV. V lost 5 bases, J lost 5 bases, and 13 bases lay in between. The CDR3 contains 14 residues. In nucleotides, the CDR3 is TGTGCCAGCAGCCGGGACGGACCCGATCAGCCCCAGCATTTT. Protein product: CASSRDGPDQPQHF. Full variable domain (outside the CDR3, taken from reference TRBV11-2 and TRBJ1-5): EAGVAQSPRYKIIEKRQSVAFWCNPISGHATLYWYQQILGQGPKLLIQFQNNGVVDDSQLPKDRFSAERLKGVDSTLKIQPAKLEDSAVYLCASSRDGPDQPQHFGDGTRLSIL.

This clonotype came up many times. The rearrangement links TRBV24-1 to TRBJ1-5; 11 positions agree with TRBD1. Germline assignment: CDR1 KGHDR and CDR2 SFDVKD. CDR3 length: 15 amino acids. J was trimmed by 5 bases and V by 2 bases; bases with no gene match: 1. CDR3 bases: TGTGCCACCAGTGATTCGGGACAGGGGGATCAGCCCCAGCATTTT. Its translation is CATSDSGQGDQPQHF.

This clonotype was seen repeatedly, ten times or more. The chain combines TRBV11-1 with TRBJ2-2; D is uncertain. The length of the CDR3 is 14 residues. Germline V gene lookup returns CDR1 SGHAT and CDR2 FQDESV (reference sequence). Deletions cut 1 base from V and 4 bases from J, with 7 bases between. The CDR3 DNA sequence: TGTGCCAGCAGCTTAGTAAGAGGCACCGGGGAGCTGTTTTTT. Its translation: CASSLVRGTGELFF.

CDR3 coding DNA: TGTGCCAGCAGTGAATACGTGGGTGGAGGCGAGCAGTACTTC. As protein: CASSEYVGGGEQYF. The rearrangement links TRBV7-9 to TRBJ2-7; D perhaps matches TRBD2 (5 bases). The CDR3 loop spans 14 amino acids. Germline values: CDR1 SEHNR, CDR2 FQNEAQ (reference sequence). Trimming removed 6 bases from V and 6 bases from J, with 18 bases in between.

This clonotype was observed many times. The chain has TRBV20-1 and TRBJ1-1; D possibly corresponds to TRBD1 (6 bases). V was cut by 6 bases and J by 11 bases, with 13 bases left in between. This CDR3 contains 10 residues. Germline CDR1 DFQATT, CDR2 SNEGSKA (reference sequence). CDR3 DNA: TGCAGTGCGGAACAGGGTGAGGCTTTCTTT. It encodes CSAEQGEAFF.

This clonotype was observed many times. V usage is TRBV5-5 and J usage is TRBJ1-6; no reliable D call. Germline V gene lookup returns CDR1 SGHKS and CDR2 YYEKEE (reference sequence). With 0 bases removed from V and 5 bases from J, the gap between germline ends came to 3 bases. The CDR3 spans 13 residues. CDR3 bases: TGTGCCAGCAGCTTGGAAGATAATTCACCCCTCCACTTT. Its translation: CASSLEDNSPLHF.

The chain is built from TRBV19 and TRBJ1-5, with a weak D call TRBD1 (5 bases). CDR3 length equals 15 residues. Germline CDR1 reads LNHDA; CDR2 reads SQIVND (reference sequence). With 6 bases removed from V and 0 bases from J, the gap between germline ends came to 12 bases. CDR3: CASRRGLYSNQPQHF. The CDR3 DNA follows: TGTGCCAGTAGAAGGGGCTTATATAGCAATCAGCCCCAGCATTTT.

In its sample, this clonotype was seen many times. The J gene is TRBJ2-7, the V gene TRBV2, with TRBD2 matching over 10 bases. V lost 4 bases and J lost 6; bases outside the gene matches: 0. The CDR3 totals 12 residues. The germline V gene encodes CDR1 SNHLY and CDR2 FYNNEI. The chain's CDR3 is CASSGTSGEQYF. The CDR3 nucleotides are TGTGCCAGCAGTGGGACTAGCGGCGAGCAGTACTTC.

In its sample, this clonotype was seen many times. J is TRBJ2-7 and V is TRBV7-9, with D unresolved. With 7 bases removed from V and 5 bases from J, the gap between germline ends came to 18 bases. CDR3 size: 14 residues. Germline V gives CDR1 SEHNR, CDR2 FQNEAQ (reference sequence). The CDR3 here is CASTQDRGGDEQYF. The CDR3 coding sequence is TGTGCCAGCACCCAGGACCGAGGTGGGGACGAGCAGTACTTC.

This clonotype occurred a few times. The CDR3 DNA reads TGTGCCAGCAGTTACTCGATTGCGGGAGGCTCGTCCTACGAGCAGTACTTC. It encodes CASSYSIAGGSSYEQYF. This chain links TRBV6-2 or TRBV6-3 with TRBJ2-7; 8 bases align to TRBD2. The CDR3 has 17 amino acids. From germline, CDR1 is MNHEY and CDR2 SVGEGT. The junction had 8 bases not matched to a gene; V was cut back by 0 bases and J by 1 base.

This clonotype showed up many times. The V gene is TRBV20-1, the J gene TRBJ1-5; D is undetermined. The CDR3 spans 12 residues. The V gene's germline CDR1 is DFQATT and CDR2 SNEGSKA (reference sequence). With 3 bases removed from V and 7 bases from J, the gap between germline ends came to 10 bases. The CDR3 sequence: CSARAARQPQHF. The DNA of the CDR3 is TGCAGTGCTAGGGCCGCCCGACAGCCCCAGCATTTT.

In regard to this clonotype: Being one base from a much bigger clone, this may be a read error. The chain has TRBV7-9 and TRBJ1-6, with a possible D match to TRBD1 (5 bases). Per the germline V gene, CDR1 is SEHNR and CDR2 is FQNEAQ (reference sequence). The V end lost 1 base, the J end lost 13 bases, and 14 bases lay between the germline ends. CDR3 size: 14 residues. The CDR3 DNA is TGTGCCAGCAGCTTAGTGCTGGGGGAGCATCCCCTCCACTTT. Protein: CASSLVLGEHPLHF.

This clonotype was picked up many times. The chain uses TRBV14 and TRBJ2-6; tentatively, D is TRBD2 (6 bases). Between the trimmed V and J ends, which lost 4 bases and 0 bases, there was a span of 10 bases. Germline lookup yields CDR1 SGHDN and CDR2 FVKESK. This CDR3 region has 16 residues. CDR3 DNA sequence: TGTGCCAGCAGCCCCCAGCGGGCCTCTGGGGCCAACGTCCTGACTTTC. Translation: CASSPQRASGANVLTF. The whole variable domain, remainder taken from reference TRBV14 and TRBJ2-6, is EAGVTQFPSHSVIEKGQTVTLRCDPISGHDNLYWYRRVMGKEIKFLLHFVKESKQDESGMPNNRFLAERTGGTYSTLKVQPAELEDSGVYFCASSPQRASGANVLTFGAGSRLTVL.

This clonotype has ten or more counts. This sequence joins TRBV20-1 and TRBJ2-7; 9 bases agree with TRBD1. J was trimmed by 5 bases and V by 1 base; bases with no gene match: 6. This CDR3 comprises 14 residues. CDR1 and CDR2 from the germline V gene are DFQATT and SNEGSKA (reference sequence). As DNA, the CDR3 is TGCAGTGCTAGAGCGGGGACAGGGCAACACGAGCAGTACTTC. Translated, it gives CSARAGTGQHEQYF.

Notes on this clonotype: At one boundary the junction diverges from the germline segment, which might be a read error. The chain joins TRBV7-9 to TRBJ2-2, with D possibly being TRBD1 (6 bases). The CDR3 consists of 16 residues. In germline, CDR1 is SEHNR, CDR2 FQNEAQ (reference sequence). Written as DNA, the CDR3 is TGCGCCAGCAGCTTGAACAGGGCTTCGAACACCGAGGAGCTGTTTTTT. Its protein is CASSLNRASNTEELFF.

This chain connects TRBV28 to TRBJ1-5; possibly TRBD1 for D (6 bases). The CDR3 runs 16 residues. CDR1 and CDR2 (germline): MDHEN, SYDVKM. V shed 2 bases and J shed 5 bases, with 16 bases lying between them. The CDR3 loop reads CASSLGGNRGDQPQHF. The CDR3 DNA reads TGTGCCAGCAGTTTAGGGGGCAACCGGGGCGATCAGCCCCAGCATTTT.

The CDR3 sequence: CAISERRQGWYGYTF. The DNA of the CDR3 is TGTGCCATCAGTGAGAGGAGACAGGGGTGGTACGGCTACACCTTC. The chain recombines TRBV10-3 with TRBJ1-2; 8 bases are shared with TRBD1. CDR3 length: 15 amino acids. Germline-derived CDR1 and CDR2 are ENHRY and SYGVKD. V lost 2 bases, J lost 8 bases, and 10 bases stayed unmatched.

The chain links TRBV7-6 to TRBJ1-5, with D unresolved. The CDR3 has 13 residues. The V end lost 6 bases, the J end lost 2 bases, and 8 bases lay between the germline ends. Germline CDR1 is SGHVS and CDR2 is FNYEAQ. CDR3 residues: CASSRWGNQPQHF. CDR3 coding DNA: TGTGCCAGCAGTCGATGGGGCAATCAGCCCCAGCATTTT.

This chain joins TRBV10-2 and TRBJ1-1, with D maybe TRBD1 (5 bases). Germline V gene lookup returns CDR1 WSHSY and CDR2 SAAADI. CDR3 length: 14 residues. Trimming took 1 base from V and 4 from J, leaving 10 bases between them. The CDR3 loop reads CASSEYGGITEAFF. As DNA, the CDR3 is TGCGCCAGCAGTGAGTACGGGGGGATCACTGAAGCTTTCTTT.